This entry lists 22 T cell receptor beta chains sequenced from one sample in a study of T cell responses to AZD1222 COVID-19 vaccine. Clones were read by immunoSEQ multiplex PCR, and TCRdb kept only the in-frame ones, dropping some. The data show 130,000 or so clones, around 85% seen once. This material consisted of peripheral blood, taken 28 days after the second dose of the MenACWY control vaccine. Receptors originate from an adult who received the MenACWY meningococcal vaccine as a control.

The gene calls are TRBV6-1 and TRBJ2-1, with D hard to call. CDR3 length: 13 amino acids. Germline V gives CDR1 MNHNS, CDR2 SASEGT. V lost 0 bases, J lost 12 bases, and 12 bases lay in between. CDR3 sequence (DNA): TGTGCCAGCAGTGAAGCGCGGATACGCACGCAGTTCTTC. Translating it yields CASSEARIRTQFF.

On this clone itself: Other DNA variants within this sample encode the same CDR3. The rearrangement joins TRBV19 to TRBJ2-2; D uncertain. This CDR3 has 13 residues. Germline assignment: CDR1 LNHDA and CDR2 SQIVND (reference sequence). V lost 2 bases to trimming and J lost 6 bases, with 7 bases between them. CDR3 sequence: CASSISRAGELFF. For the CDR3, the DNA is TGTGCCAGTAGTATATCCCGCGCCGGGGAGCTGTTTTTT.

The chain uses TRBV19 and TRBJ2-7, with 9 bases lining up with TRBD2. CDR3 length: 12 residues. Unmatched junction bases numbered 2, after V lost 8 bases and J lost 3 bases. CDR1 is LNHDA, CDR2 SQIVND, per germline (reference sequence). Written as DNA, the CDR3 is TGTGCCAGTTCAGCGGGGGGCTACGAGCAGTACTTC. Translation gives CASSAGGYEQYF.

The chain carries TRBV18 and TRBJ1-2, with D unclear. The V end was cut by 2 bases, the J end by 2 bases, with 12 bases between. The CDR3 is 15 amino acids. The germline V gene encodes CDR1 KGHSH and CDR2 LQKENI. The CDR3 loop reads CASSPGGNGNYGYTF. CDR3 sequence (DNA): TGTGCCAGCTCACCAGGTGGGAATGGAAACTATGGCTACACCTTC.

V and J are TRBV5-1 and TRBJ2-5; 10 nucleotides align to TRBD2. V lost 4 bases, J lost 7 bases, and 7 bases stayed unmatched. Germline V gives CDR1 SGHRS, CDR2 YFSETQ. This CDR3 has 14 amino acids. The CDR3 nucleotides read TGCGCCAGCAGCGCTCTAGCGGGAGAAGTGACCCAGTACTTC. Protein sequence: CASSALAGEVTQYF.

V gene TRBV6-5 combines with J gene TRBJ1-4; D uncertain. There are 14 residues in the CDR3. Trimming took off 2 bases at V and 2 bases at J, with 6 bases between the two ends. CDR1 and CDR2 from the germline V gene are MNHEY and SVGAGI. The CDR3 coding sequence is TGTGCCAGCAGTTACCGGGATACTAATGAAAAACTGTTTTTT. This translates into CASSYRDTNEKLFF.

V is TRBV23-1 and J is TRBJ1-4; weak D call: TRBD1 (5 bases). TRBV23-1 belongs to the ORF category, with a function that is uncertain. CDR3 length: 15 amino acids. V was pared by 6 bases and J by 8 bases, with 19 bases between. The CDR3 loop is CASRHRWAGAEKLFF. The CDR3 DNA reads as TGCGCCAGCAGGCACAGGTGGGCAGGCGCGGAAAAACTGTTTTTT.

The chain joins TRBV29-1 to TRBJ2-7; 11 bases match TRBD2. The ends lost 5 bases at V and 2 bases at J; junction bases unmatched: 11. Per germline, CDR1 SQVTM and CDR2 ANQGSEA. The CDR3 contains 16 residues. CDR3: CSVWTNGLAGTYEQYF. In DNA, the CDR3 is TGCAGCGTTTGGACAAACGGACTAGCGGGTACCTACGAGCAGTACTTC.

The chain joins TRBV4-1 to TRBJ2-2; 8 nucleotides agree with TRBD2. The V segment lost 6 bases and the J segment 0 bases; nucleotides outside the gene matches: 3. CDR1 is MGHRA, CDR2 YSYEKL, per germline. The CDR3 extends over 15 amino acids. CDR3 coding DNA: TGCGCCAGCAGTACAGCGGGAGCGAACACCGGGGAGCTGTTTTTT. Translating it yields CASSTAGANTGELFF.

This chain uses TRBV6-2 or TRBV6-3 with TRBJ1-5; D is uncertain. The CDR3 runs to 18 residues. The V gene lost 6 bases and the J gene lost 1 base, with 22 bases spanning the gap. Germline CDR1 and CDR2: MNHEY and SVGEGT. CDR3 nucleotides: TGTGCCAGCAGCTCCAGGCCCGATAAACCTTCGAGCAATCAGCCCCAGCATTTT. This gives the protein CASSSRPDKPSSNQPQHF.

The chain uses TRBV29-1 and TRBJ2-1; 7 bases align to TRBD2. The CDR3 sequence is 14 residues long. Germline assignment: CDR1 SQVTM and CDR2 ANQGSEA. The V segment lost 6 bases and the J segment 1 base; nucleotides outside the gene matches: 6. The chain's CDR3 is CSVVGGTSYNEQFF. In DNA form, the CDR3 reads TGCAGCGTCGTCGGGGGGACTTCCTACAATGAGCAGTTCTTC.

This sequence joins TRBV7-2 and TRBJ1-5; D call uncertain. Trimming stripped 4 bases from V and 7 bases from J, with 14 bases between. The CDR3 runs to 14 residues. The germline V gene encodes CDR1 SGHTA and CDR2 FQGNSA. DNA for the CDR3: TGTGCCAGCAGCTCCCTGGGCTCCCTGCAGCCCCAGCATTTT. It codes for CASSSLGSLQPQHF. Full variable domain (outside the CDR3, taken from reference TRBV7-2 and TRBJ1-5): GAGVSQSPSNKVTEKGKDVELRCDPISGHTALYWYRQSLGQGLEFLIYFQGNSAPDKSGLPSDRFSAERTGGSVSTLTIQRTQQEDSAVYLCASSSLGSLQPQHFGDGTRLSIL.

This clone occurred once. The chain carries TRBV6-5 and TRBJ1-3, with D uncertain. The CDR3 extends over 14 amino acids. V lost 2 bases and J 8 bases, leaving 13 bases between the germline ends. CDR1 MNHEY and CDR2 SVGAGI come from the germline V gene. In nucleotides, the CDR3 is TGTGCCAGCAGTTACCGTGCCCGGGGAGACACCATATATTTT. Its protein is CASSYRARGDTIYF.

V gene TRBV19 combines with J gene TRBJ2-1; no definite D call. Trimming removed 3 bases at V and 9 bases at J, with 9 bases between. Germline CDR1 reads LNHDA; CDR2 reads SQIVND (reference sequence). The length of the CDR3 is 12 residues. The CDR3, as DNA: TGTGCCAGTAGTATCCTAAGGGCTGAGCAGTTCTTC. This translates into CASSILRAEQFF.

The V and J genes are TRBV30 and TRBJ1-1; D is ambiguous. V lost 2 bases to trimming and J lost 4 bases, with 11 bases between them. The CDR3 loop spans 13 amino acids. Per the germline V gene, CDR1 is GTSNPN and CDR2 is SVGIG (reference sequence). CDR3 loop: CAWSRLKGTEAFF. The CDR3, as DNA: TGTGCCTGGAGTCGACTTAAGGGCACTGAAGCTTTCTTT.

CDR3 DNA sequence: TGTGCCAGCAGCCTAAACCGGGTGGTATCCTACAATGAGCAGTTCTTC. Translated, it gives CASSLNRVVSYNEQFF. V gene TRBV7-9 combines with J gene TRBJ2-1; D is unresolved. The CDR3 runs to 16 residues. V lost 5 bases to trimming and J lost 1 base, with 15 bases between them. CDR1 and CDR2 from the germline V gene are SEHNR and FQNEAQ (reference sequence).

The chain uses TRBV2 and TRBJ1-2; 9 bases are shared with TRBD1. Germline values: CDR1 SNHLY, CDR2 FYNNEI. V lost 9 bases and J lost 4; bases outside the gene matches: 6. CDR3 length: 13 residues. The CDR3 region has the DNA TGTGCCAGTAGGGGGACAGGGTTCTATGGCTACACCTTC. Its translation is CASRGTGFYGYTF.

This chain uses TRBV7-3 with TRBJ2-3; D call uncertain. The CDR3 covers 13 residues. CDR1 is SGHTA and CDR2 is FQGTGA in the germline V gene. Trimming removed 4 bases from V and 5 bases from J, with 10 bases in between. CDR3 coding DNA: TGTGCCAGCAGCTCCACGCCCCGAGATACGCAGTATTTT. Its translation: CASSSTPRDTQYF. Full variable domain (outside the CDR3, taken from reference TRBV7-3 and TRBJ2-3): GAGVSQTPSNKVTEKGKYVELRCDPISGHTALYWYRQSLGQGPEFLIYFQGTGAADDSGLPNDRFFAVRPEGSVSTLKIQRTERGDSAVYLCASSSTPRDTQYFGPGTRLTVL.

The V gene is TRBV5-1, the J gene TRBJ1-6; D is uncertain. CDR1 and CDR2 from the germline V gene are SGHRS and YFSETQ. Trimming left V 4 bases short and J 7 bases short, with 15 bases between. CDR3 size: 15 residues. The CDR3 DNA reads TGCGCCAGCAGCAGTCAGGATTTTAGAAATTCACCCCTCCACTTT. It is translated as CASSSQDFRNSPLHF.

The V call is TRBV6-5, the J call TRBJ2-5; D uncertain. There are 15 residues in the CDR3. Germline assignment: CDR1 MNHEY and CDR2 SVGAGI. With 8 bases removed from V and 6 bases from J, the gap between germline ends came to 22 bases. CDR3 bases: TGTGCCAGCTCTGAATTTAGGACCTTCCGGCAGACCCAGTACTTC. This sequence encodes CASSEFRTFRQTQYF.

This chain connects TRBV15 to TRBJ1-2, with 11 bases identical to TRBD1. CDR3 length equals 15 residues. Trimming took 1 base from V and 4 from J; bases not matched to a gene: 2. Germline loops: CDR1 LNHNV, CDR2 YYDKDF (reference sequence). The CDR3 nucleotides read TGTGCCACCAGCAGAGTAGGGACAGGGGGCTATGGCTACACCTTC. Translating it yields CATSRVGTGGYGYTF.

The chain combines TRBV7-9 with TRBJ2-2; no firm D call. Germline V lookup: CDR1 SEHNR, CDR2 FQNEAQ (reference sequence). The CDR3 is made up of 13 amino acids. The ends were cut back, 3 bases at V and 2 bases at J, with 4 bases in the middle. The CDR3 loop reads CASSFENTGELFF. The CDR3 DNA reads TGTGCCAGCAGCTTTGAAAACACCGGGGAGCTGTTTTTT.